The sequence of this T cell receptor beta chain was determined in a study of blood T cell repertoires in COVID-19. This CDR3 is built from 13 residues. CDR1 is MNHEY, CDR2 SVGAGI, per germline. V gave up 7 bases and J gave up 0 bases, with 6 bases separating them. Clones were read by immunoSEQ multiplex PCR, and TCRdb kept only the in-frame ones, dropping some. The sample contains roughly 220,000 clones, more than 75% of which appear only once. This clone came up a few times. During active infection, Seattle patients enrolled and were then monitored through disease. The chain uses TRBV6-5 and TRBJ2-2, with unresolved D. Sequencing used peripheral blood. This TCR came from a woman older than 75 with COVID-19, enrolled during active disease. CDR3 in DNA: TGTGCCAGCAAACTTCCGAACACCGGGGAGCTGTTTTTT. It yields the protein CASKLPNTGELFF.